The 32 T cell receptor beta chains reported below all come from one sample, sequenced in a study of cytotoxic CD8 clonotypes in ibrutinib-treated CLL. Measured with immunoSEQ multiplex PCR; TCRdb has only the in-frame clones, and not every one. Among about 310,000 clones listed, around four fifths were seen once. The input for sequencing was PBMCs, taken before ibrutinib treatment. Receptors originate from a human donor with chronic lymphocytic leukemia.

V gene TRBV7-9 combines with J gene TRBJ2-7, with 9 bases identical to TRBD2. V was clipped by 3 bases and J by 1 base; unmatched bases: 7. The CDR3 spans 16 residues. CDR1 SEHNR and CDR2 FQNEAQ come from the germline V gene (reference sequence). The CDR3 DNA reads TGTGCCAGCAGCTTGGGAACTAGCGGGCTTTCCTACGAGCAGTACTTC. Its translation: CASSLGTSGLSYEQYF.

The gene calls are TRBV5-1 and TRBJ2-7; 7 bases agree with TRBD1. The ends lost 0 bases at V and 2 bases at J; junction bases unmatched: 11. There are 17 residues in the CDR3. The V gene's germline CDR1 is SGHRS and CDR2 YFSETQ. DNA for the CDR3: TGCGCCAGCAGCTTGGGTCTCCGGGACAGATACGCCTACGAGCAGTACTTC. Amino acids: CASSLGLRDRYAYEQYF. The whole variable domain, filled in from reference TRBV5-1 and TRBJ2-7, reads KAGVTQTPRYLIKTRGQQVTLSCSPISGHRSVSWYQQTPGQGLQFLFEYFSETQRNKGNFPGRFSGRQFSNSRSEMNVSTLELGDSALYLCASSLGLRDRYAYEQYFGPGTRLTVT.

The chain links TRBV5-1 to TRBJ1-1; possible D gene TRBD1, 5 bases. Germline V gene data show CDR1 as SGHRS and CDR2 as YFSETQ. The CDR3 sequence is 15 residues long. Trimming pared 5 bases from V and 2 bases from J, leaving 16 bases between. CDR3 DNA sequence: TGCGCCAGCAGGCCGCCGGGACCGCGAAACACTGAAGCTTTCTTT. Translating it yields CASRPPGPRNTEAFF. The whole variable domain, remainder taken from reference TRBV5-1 and TRBJ1-1, is KAGVTQTPRYLIKTRGQQVTLSCSPISGHRSVSWYQQTPGQGLQFLFEYFSETQRNKGNFPGRFSGRQFSNSRSEMNVSTLELGDSALYLCASRPPGPRNTEAFFGQGTRLTVV.

The chain links TRBV19 to TRBJ1-2; D is perhaps TRBD1 (5 bases). V gave up 1 base and J gave up 5 bases, with 11 bases separating them. Germline CDR1 LNHDA, CDR2 SQIVND (reference sequence). The CDR3 covers 14 residues. The CDR3 sequence is CASSIGDSAYGYTF. The DNA for the CDR3 is TGTGCCAGTAGTATAGGAGACAGCGCTTATGGCTACACCTTC.

V and J are TRBV19 and TRBJ2-3, with D unclear. The length of the CDR3 is 14 residues. Germline V gives CDR1 LNHDA, CDR2 SQIVND (reference sequence). The V gene lost 8 bases and the J gene lost 2 bases, with 14 bases spanning the gap. The CDR3 here is CASRPSLATDTQYF. CDR3 sequence (DNA): TGTGCCAGTCGCCCTTCTTTGGCCACAGATACGCAGTATTTT.

Of note for this clone: In the same sample, other DNA sequences code for this CDR3. The chain joins TRBV7-2 to TRBJ2-3; D remains ambiguous. The CDR3 has 13 residues. V shed 3 bases and J shed 4 bases, with 8 bases lying between them. From germline, CDR1 is SGHTA and CDR2 FQGNSA. CDR3 protein: CASSLGRADTQYF. CDR3 nucleotides: TGTGCCAGCAGCTTGGGCAGAGCAGATACGCAGTATTTT.

Remarks on this clone: Germline is not matched at one junction end, which may reflect a read error. This sequence joins TRBV5-6 and TRBJ2-5; TRBD2 matches 8 bases. The germline V gene has CDR1 SGHDT and CDR2 YYEEEE. CDR3 size: 19 residues. CDR3: CASSLGPSGSPNNQEAQYF. The CDR3, as DNA: TGTGCCAGCAGCTTGGGGCCAAGCGGGAGTCCGAATAACCAAGAGGCCCAGTACTTC.

The sample holds one count of this clone. This chain joins TRBV30 and TRBJ2-7; TRBD1 matches 7 bases. V lost 2 bases to trimming and J lost 3 bases; unmatched junction nucleotides: 1. The CDR3 is made up of 12 amino acids. Germline CDR1 is GTSNPN and CDR2 is SVGIG (reference sequence). The CDR3 DNA is TGTGCCTGGAGTCGACAGGGCTACGAGCAGTACTTC. As protein: CAWSRQGYEQYF. Complete variable domain (other parts from reference TRBV30 and TRBJ2-7): SQTIHQWPATLVQPVGSPLSLECTVEGTSNPNLYWYRQAAGRGLQLLFYSVGIGQISSEVPQNLSASRPQDRQFILSSKKLLLSDSGFYLCAWSRQGYEQYFGPGTRLTVT.

This clone was recorded once. The rearrangement links TRBV29-1 to TRBJ1-1, with D tentatively TRBD1 (5 bases). Trimming took 1 base from V and 5 from J, leaving 17 bases between them. The CDR3 has 15 residues. Germline V gene sequence: CDR1 SQVTM, CDR2 ANQGSEA. CDR3 nucleotide sequence: TGCAGCGTTGAAGTAAGACGGGGACGAGATACTGAAGCTTTCTTT. It encodes CSVEVRRGRDTEAFF. Filled out from reference TRBV29-1 and TRBJ1-1, the complete variable domain reads SAVISQKPSRDICQRGTSLTIQCQVDSQVTMMFWYRQQPGQSLTLIATANQGSEATYESGFVIDKFPISRPNLTFSTLTVSNMSPEDSSIYLCSVEVRRGRDTEAFFGQGTRLTVV.

V usage is TRBV18 and J usage is TRBJ2-2, with D tentatively TRBD1 (6 bases). The CDR3 sequence is 16 residues long. V was clipped by 3 bases and J by 0 bases, with 11 bases between them. Germline V gives CDR1 KGHSH, CDR2 LQKENI. CDR3 sequence reads: CASSPPGGPNTGELFF. The CDR3 nucleotides read TGTGCCAGCTCACCGCCTGGGGGCCCGAACACCGGGGAGCTGTTTTTT.

Only a few counts were recorded for this clone. The rearrangement uses TRBV29-1 and TRBJ1-2, with 8 bases fitting TRBD1. Germline CDR1 is SQVTM and CDR2 is ANQGSEA. The V and J ends lost 7 bases and 5 bases, in that order; junction bases with no gene match: 6. CDR3 length: 12 amino acids. CDR3 DNA: TGCAGCGGAAAGGGACAGGCATATGGCTACACCTTC. Residues: CSGKGQAYGYTF.

There are a few counts of this clone. At the DNA level, this CDR3 is encoded by other sequences in the same sample as well. This chain uses TRBV29-1 with TRBJ2-2, with 8 bases identical to TRBD1. Germline V CDR1 and CDR2: SQVTM, ANQGSEA. The CDR3 totals 13 residues. Trimming cost V 6 bases and J 3 bases; bases outside gene matches: 3. The CDR3 sequence: CSVPGQDTGELFF. CDR3 nucleotides: TGCAGCGTGCCGGGACAGGACACCGGGGAGCTGTTTTTT.

This chain connects TRBV29-1 to TRBJ1-3; 7 nucleotides agree with TRBD1. Germline CDR1 and CDR2: SQVTM and ANQGSEA. CDR3 length: 13 residues. V lost 5 bases to trimming and J lost 3 bases; unmatched junction nucleotides: 4. This chain's CDR3 is CSVSRGSGNTIYF. Here the CDR3 DNA reads TGCAGCGTTTCCAGGGGGAGTGGAAACACCATATATTTT.

V and J are TRBV6-1 and TRBJ2-1; D uncertain. Trimming took 3 bases from V and 0 from J, leaving 6 bases between them. The germline V gene has CDR1 MNHNS and CDR2 SASEGT. The CDR3 spans 14 residues. DNA of the CDR3: TGTGCCAGCAGTGAGGTGAGCTCCTACAATGAGCAGTTCTTC. Amino acids: CASSEVSSYNEQFF.

On this clone: One junction end disagrees with the germline gene, perhaps due to a read error. CDR3 sequence reads: CASSLLENTEAFF. DNA for the CDR3: TGTGCTAGCAGCTTATTAGAGAACACTGAAGCTTTCTTT. V is TRBV7-7 and J is TRBJ1-1; D remains unclear. The V gene's germline CDR1 is SSHAT and CDR2 FNYEAQ (reference sequence). This CDR3 spans 13 amino acids.

V and J are TRBV19 and TRBJ1-1; D is possibly TRBD1 (5 bases). CDR3 length: 18 amino acids. The germline CDR1 and CDR2 sequences are LNHDA and SQIVND (reference sequence). V was shortened by 3 bases and J by 8 bases, with 28 bases between the two germline ends. Here the CDR3 reads CASSIGGGGSLAGGEAFF. The DNA for the CDR3 is TGTGCCAGTAGTATTGGGGGTGGGGGTTCGTTGGCTGGTGGGGAAGCTTTCTTT.

This sequence joins TRBV9 and TRBJ2-7; a possible D gene is TRBD1 (5 bases). The germline V gene encodes CDR1 SGDLS and CDR2 YYNGEE. The V and J ends lost 4 bases and 4 bases respectively, with 18 bases between them. CDR3 length: 15 residues. The CDR3 is CASSRNLDTTYEQYF. CDR3 nucleotides: TGTGCCAGCAGCCGCAATTTGGACACGACTTACGAGCAGTACTTC.

The V and J genes are TRBV6-5 and TRBJ2-5; 9 nucleotides line up with TRBD1. Unmatched junction bases numbered 2, after V lost 5 bases and J lost 4 bases. Germline CDR1 and CDR2: MNHEY and SVGAGI. The CDR3 is 13 amino acids. CDR3 nucleotides: TGTGCCAGCAGTGCGACAGGGGGAGAGACCCAGTACTTC. It specifies CASSATGGETQYF.

The chain carries TRBV28 and TRBJ2-7; D is unclear. Germline values: CDR1 MDHEN, CDR2 SYDVKM. Trimming took off 8 bases at V and 4 bases at J, with 18 bases between the two ends. The CDR3 extends over 14 amino acids. DNA for the CDR3: TGTGCCAGCTCCGTTTTGAGACAAATTTACGAGCAGTACTTC. Encoded protein: CASSVLRQIYEQYF.

The chain uses TRBV11-2 and TRBJ2-7; TRBD1 matches 8 bases. The CDR3 runs to 15 residues. The J segment lost 9 bases and the V segment lost 1 base, leaving 11 bases of the junction unmatched. Germline V gives CDR1 SGHAT, CDR2 FQNNGV. The CDR3 sequence is CASSLGLGQARGQYF. For the CDR3, the DNA is TGTGCCAGCAGCTTAGGGTTGGGACAGGCTCGGGGGCAGTACTTC.

In its sample, this clone was seen a few times. The chain links TRBV29-1 to TRBJ2-7, with 7 bases matching TRBD1. Germline V gene sequence: CDR1 SQVTM, CDR2 ANQGSEA. This CDR3 has 13 amino acids. Unmatched junction bases numbered 8, after V lost 7 bases and J lost 2 bases. Here the CDR3 DNA reads TGCAGCGCGCTACAGGGGATACCCTACGAGCAGTACTTC. As protein: CSALQGIPYEQYF.

This rearrangement joins TRBV7-2 to TRBJ1-3; TRBD1 is a possible D gene (5 bases). The V end lost 5 bases, the J end lost 0 bases, and 17 bases lay between the germline ends. This CDR3 is built from 17 residues. Germline V gene data show CDR1 as SGHTA and CDR2 as FQGNSA. CDR3 DNA sequence: TGTGCCAGCAGCCCGCCGGGACTGATACACTCTGGAAACACCATATATTTT. It yields the protein CASSPPGLIHSGNTIYF.

The chain joins TRBV5-8 to TRBJ2-7; D may be TRBD2 (6 bases). This CDR3 has 13 residues. Germline CDR1 and CDR2: SGHTS and YDEGEE. Trimming shortened V by 3 bases and J by 1 base, and 8 bases separated the two germline ends. CDR3 residues: CASSWSGSYEQYF. CDR3 nucleotides: TGTGCCAGCAGCTGGAGCGGGTCCTACGAGCAGTACTTC.

V and J are TRBV5-4 and TRBJ1-2; D is undetermined. This CDR3 comprises 14 residues. The V gene's germline CDR1 is SGHNT and CDR2 YYREEE (reference sequence). V shed 0 bases and J shed 6 bases, with 12 bases lying between them. CDR3 sequence (DNA): TGTGCCAGCAGCTTGGTGGCGGGCTATCATGGCTACACCTTC. This codes for CASSLVAGYHGYTF.

The V call is TRBV7-2, the J call TRBJ1-2, with D perhaps TRBD1 (6 bases). Germline V gene lookup returns CDR1 SGHTA and CDR2 FQGNSA. V was clipped by 1 base and J by 3 bases, with 12 bases between them. This CDR3 comprises 15 residues. The CDR3 sequence is CASSLEGRGHYGYTF. CDR3 DNA: TGTGCCAGCAGCTTAGAGGGCAGGGGTCACTATGGCTACACCTTC. Drawing the rest from reference TRBV7-2 and TRBJ1-2, the complete variable domain is GAGVSQSPSNKVTEKGKDVELRCDPISGHTALYWYRQSLGQGLEFLIYFQGNSAPDKSGLPSDRFSAERTGGSVSTLTIQRTQQEDSAVYLCASSLEGRGHYGYTFGSGTRLTVV.

This clone turned up a few times. The chain recombines TRBV19 with TRBJ1-2; 9 nucleotides line up with TRBD1. The CDR3 consists of 12 residues. With 4 bases clipped from V and 14 bases from J, the junction kept 8 bases outside the gene matches. CDR1 and CDR2 from the germline V gene are LNHDA and SQIVND (reference sequence). CDR3 region: CASSREQGAETF. In DNA, the CDR3 is TGTGCCAGTAGTAGGGAACAGGGGGCAGAAACCTTC.

The table lists this clone with many counts. The V and J genes are TRBV19 and TRBJ2-1; D gene uncertain. The CDR3 is 12 residues long. Trimming pared 8 bases from V and 4 bases from J, leaving 9 bases between. Germline assignment: CDR1 LNHDA and CDR2 SQIVND (reference sequence). CDR3 DNA sequence: TGTGCCAGTTCTGACTTGTACAATGAGCAGTTCTTC. Translated, it gives CASSDLYNEQFF.

This clone has more than one count but fewer than ten. The chain carries TRBV7-2 and TRBJ1-2; possibly TRBD1 for D (5 bases). Trimming cost V 5 bases and J 0 bases, with 13 bases left between them. The CDR3 has 15 amino acids. From germline, CDR1 is SGHTA and CDR2 FQGNSA. The CDR3 loop reads CASSQGVTPNYGYTF. The CDR3 DNA is TGTGCCAGCAGCCAGGGAGTGACACCTAACTATGGCTACACCTTC.

This rearrangement joins TRBV29-1 to TRBJ2-7; 8 nucleotides agree with TRBD2. Looked up from germline, CDR1 is SQVTM and CDR2 is ANQGSEA. The junction had 10 bases not matched to a gene; V was cut back by 8 bases and J by 7 bases. The CDR3 is 12 amino acids. This chain's CDR3 is CSRWGGRREQYF. The CDR3 DNA follows: TGCAGCAGATGGGGCGGGAGGCGGGAGCAGTACTTC.

The V and J genes are TRBV4-3 and TRBJ2-7, with a possible D match to TRBD1 (6 bases). The CDR3 spans 15 residues. The germline V gene has CDR1 LGHNA and CDR2 YSLEER. V lost 1 base, J lost 2 bases, and 12 bases lay in between. CDR3 sequence: CASSQAPGETYEQYF. The DNA for the CDR3 is TGCGCCAGCAGCCAAGCCCCAGGGGAGACCTACGAGCAGTACTTC.

CDR3 nucleotide sequence: TGTGCCAGCAGTCCGTCCCCGGGACAGTCAGATACGCAGTATTTT. Protein: CASSPSPGQSDTQYF. The genes are TRBV27 and TRBJ2-3; 7 nucleotides match TRBD1. Germline V gene lookup returns CDR1 MNHEY and CDR2 SMNVEV (reference sequence). This CDR3 is 15 amino acids long. Losses at the gene ends were 5 bases for V and 4 bases for J; bases not matched to a gene: 9.

The CDR3 nucleotides are TGTGCCAGCAACCCCGTTGGGCGGGAGTACGAGCAGTACTTC. It specifies CASNPVGREYEQYF. This chain uses TRBV14 with TRBJ2-7, with 7 bases that match TRBD2. The CDR3 spans 14 residues. Per the germline V gene, CDR1 is SGHDN and CDR2 is FVKESK. Trimming cost V 7 bases and J 4 bases; bases outside gene matches: 10.